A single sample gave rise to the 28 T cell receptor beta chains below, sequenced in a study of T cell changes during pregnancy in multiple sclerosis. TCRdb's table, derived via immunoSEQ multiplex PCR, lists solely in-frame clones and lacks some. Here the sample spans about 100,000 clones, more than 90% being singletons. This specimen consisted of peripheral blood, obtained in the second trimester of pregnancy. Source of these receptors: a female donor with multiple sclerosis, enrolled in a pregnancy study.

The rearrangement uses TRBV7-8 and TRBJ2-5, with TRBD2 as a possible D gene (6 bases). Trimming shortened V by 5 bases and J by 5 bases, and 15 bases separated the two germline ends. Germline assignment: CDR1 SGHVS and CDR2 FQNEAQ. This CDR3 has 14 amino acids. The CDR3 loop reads CASSPGLRGETQYF. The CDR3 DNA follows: TGTGCCAGCAGCCCGGGACTCCGAGGGGAGACCCAGTACTTC.

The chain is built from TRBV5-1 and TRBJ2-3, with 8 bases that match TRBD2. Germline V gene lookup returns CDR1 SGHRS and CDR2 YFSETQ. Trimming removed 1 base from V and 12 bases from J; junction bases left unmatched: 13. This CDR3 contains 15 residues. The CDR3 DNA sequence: TGCGCCAGCAGCTTGAAAGCGGGGGAGGCCTTTAGACAGTATTTT. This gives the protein CASSLKAGEAFRQYF.

DNA of the CDR3: TGTGCTAGTGGTCCCCCCCTCTACGAGCAGTACTTC. Its protein product is CASGPPLYEQYF. This sequence joins TRBV12-5 and TRBJ2-7; D uncertain. The CDR3 runs 12 residues. Per the germline V gene, CDR1 is LGHNT and CDR2 is FRNRAP. Trimming pared 5 bases from V and 3 bases from J, leaving 8 bases between.

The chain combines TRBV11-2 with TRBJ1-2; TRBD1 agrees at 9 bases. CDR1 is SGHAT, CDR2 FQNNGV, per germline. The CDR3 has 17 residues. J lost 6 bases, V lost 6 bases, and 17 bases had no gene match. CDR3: CASSNIRRDRVRDGYTF. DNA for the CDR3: TGTGCCAGCAGTAACATTCGTCGGGACAGGGTGAGAGATGGCTACACCTTC.

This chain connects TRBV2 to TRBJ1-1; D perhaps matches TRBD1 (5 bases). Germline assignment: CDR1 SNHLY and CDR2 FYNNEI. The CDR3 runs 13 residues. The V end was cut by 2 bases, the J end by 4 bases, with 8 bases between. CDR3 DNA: TGTGCCAGCAGTGAATCGGGGGGCACTGAAGCTTTCTTT. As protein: CASSESGGTEAFF.

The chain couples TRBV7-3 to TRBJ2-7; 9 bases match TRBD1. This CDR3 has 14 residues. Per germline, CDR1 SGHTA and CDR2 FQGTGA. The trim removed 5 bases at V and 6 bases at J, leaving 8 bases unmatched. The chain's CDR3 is CASSLGTGIGEQYF. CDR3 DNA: TGTGCCAGCAGCCTTGGGACAGGGATCGGCGAGCAGTACTTC.

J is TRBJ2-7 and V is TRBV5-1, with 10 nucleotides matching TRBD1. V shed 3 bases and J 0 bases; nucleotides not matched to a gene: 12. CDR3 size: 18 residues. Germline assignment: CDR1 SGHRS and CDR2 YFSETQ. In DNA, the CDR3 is TGCGCCAGCAGCTCGCCGGGACAGGGGTTTTCTAGCTCCTACGAGCAGTACTTC. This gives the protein CASSSPGQGFSSSYEQYF.

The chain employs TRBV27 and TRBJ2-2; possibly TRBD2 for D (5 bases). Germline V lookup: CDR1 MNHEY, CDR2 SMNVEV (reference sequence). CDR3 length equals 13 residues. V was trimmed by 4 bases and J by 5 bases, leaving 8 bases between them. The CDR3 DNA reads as TGTGCCAGCAGTTCTTGGAGGACCGGGGAGCTGTTTTTT. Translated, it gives CASSSWRTGELFF.

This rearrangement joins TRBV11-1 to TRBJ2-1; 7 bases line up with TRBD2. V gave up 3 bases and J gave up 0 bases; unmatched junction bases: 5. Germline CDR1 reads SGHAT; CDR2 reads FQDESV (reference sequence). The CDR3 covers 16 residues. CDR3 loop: CASSFIAGSSYNEQFF. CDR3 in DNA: TGTGCCAGCAGCTTTATAGCGGGTAGCTCCTACAATGAGCAGTTCTTC.

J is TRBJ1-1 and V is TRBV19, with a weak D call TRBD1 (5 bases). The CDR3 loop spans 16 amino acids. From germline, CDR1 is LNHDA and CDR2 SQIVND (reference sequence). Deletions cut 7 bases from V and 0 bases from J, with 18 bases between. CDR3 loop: CASTTGVADMNTEAFF. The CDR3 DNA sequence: TGTGCCAGTACAACGGGGGTGGCAGACATGAACACTGAAGCTTTCTTT.

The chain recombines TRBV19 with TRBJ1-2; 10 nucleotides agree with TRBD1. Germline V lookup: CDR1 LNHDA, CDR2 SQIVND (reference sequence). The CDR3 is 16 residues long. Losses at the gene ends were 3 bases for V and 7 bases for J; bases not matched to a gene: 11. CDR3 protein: CASSINTGTGVGGYTF. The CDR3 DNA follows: TGTGCCAGTAGTATTAATACCGGGACAGGGGTTGGTGGCTACACCTTC.

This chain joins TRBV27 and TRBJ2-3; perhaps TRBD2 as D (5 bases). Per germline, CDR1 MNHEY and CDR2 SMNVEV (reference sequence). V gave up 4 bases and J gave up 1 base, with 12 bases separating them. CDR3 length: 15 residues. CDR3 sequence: CASSSGVYGTDTQYF. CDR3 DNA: TGTGCCAGCAGTTCCGGGGTATATGGCACAGATACGCAGTATTTT.

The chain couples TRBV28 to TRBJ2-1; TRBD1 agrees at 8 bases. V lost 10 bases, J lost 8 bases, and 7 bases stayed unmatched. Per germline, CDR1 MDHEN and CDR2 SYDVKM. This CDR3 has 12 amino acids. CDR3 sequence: CATNPGGDEQFF. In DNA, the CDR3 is TGTGCCACCAACCCAGGGGGCGATGAGCAGTTCTTC.

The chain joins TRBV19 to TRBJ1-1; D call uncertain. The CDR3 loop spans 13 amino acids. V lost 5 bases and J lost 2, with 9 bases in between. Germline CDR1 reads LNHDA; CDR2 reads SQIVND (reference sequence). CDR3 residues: CASSEARNTEAFF. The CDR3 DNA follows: TGTGCCAGTAGTGAGGCCAGAAACACTGAAGCTTTCTTT.

The CDR3: CASSPGGGYNEQFF. DNA for the CDR3: TGTGCCAGCAGCCCCGGGGGGGGGTACAATGAGCAGTTCTTC. The chain is built from TRBV9 and TRBJ2-1; 8 nucleotides line up with TRBD2. The trim removed 4 bases at V and 4 bases at J, leaving 4 bases unmatched. The CDR3 covers 14 residues. Germline assignment: CDR1 SGDLS and CDR2 YYNGEE.

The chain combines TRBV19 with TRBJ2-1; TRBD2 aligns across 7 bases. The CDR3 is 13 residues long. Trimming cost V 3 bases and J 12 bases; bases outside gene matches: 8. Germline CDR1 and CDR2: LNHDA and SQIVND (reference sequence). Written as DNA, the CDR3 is TGTGCCAGTAGTATCCGGACTAGTGATCGGCAGTTCTTC. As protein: CASSIRTSDRQFF. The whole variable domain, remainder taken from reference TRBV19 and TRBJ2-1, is DGGITQSPKYLFRKEGQNVTLSCEQNLNHDAMYWYRQDPGQGLRLIYYSQIVNDFQKGDIAEGYSVSREKKESFPLTVTSAQKNPTAFYLCASSIRTSDRQFFGPGTRLTVL.

Written as DNA, the CDR3 is TGTGCCAGCAGCTTAGAAACTAGGGTGAAGGAGCAGTACTTC. The encoded protein is CASSLETRVKEQYF. This chain connects TRBV7-8 to TRBJ2-7, with D tentatively TRBD2 (5 bases). V was shortened by 1 base and J by 7 bases, with 14 bases between the two germline ends. This CDR3 is built from 14 residues. CDR1 is SGHVS and CDR2 is FQNEAQ in the germline V gene. Supplemented by reference TRBV7-8 and TRBJ2-7, the full variable domain reads GAGVSQSPRYKVAKRGQDVALRCDPISGHVSLFWYQQALGQGPEFLTYFQNEAQLDKSGLPSDRFFAERPEGSVSTLKIQRTQQEDSAVYLCASSLETRVKEQYFGPGTRLTVT.

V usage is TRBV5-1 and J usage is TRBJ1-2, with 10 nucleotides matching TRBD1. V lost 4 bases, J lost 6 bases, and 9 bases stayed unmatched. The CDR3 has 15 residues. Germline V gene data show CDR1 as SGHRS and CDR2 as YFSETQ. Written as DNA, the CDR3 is TGCGCCAGCAGCGATTGGGGACAGGGGCTGCATGGCTACACCTTC. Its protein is CASSDWGQGLHGYTF.

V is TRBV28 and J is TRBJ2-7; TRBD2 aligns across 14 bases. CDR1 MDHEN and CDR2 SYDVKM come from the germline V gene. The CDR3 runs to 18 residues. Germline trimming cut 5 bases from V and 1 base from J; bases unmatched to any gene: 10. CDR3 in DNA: TGTGCCAGCAGTATCGGGACTAGCGGGAGTCTCATTTCCTACGAGCAGTACTTC. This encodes CASSIGTSGSLISYEQYF.

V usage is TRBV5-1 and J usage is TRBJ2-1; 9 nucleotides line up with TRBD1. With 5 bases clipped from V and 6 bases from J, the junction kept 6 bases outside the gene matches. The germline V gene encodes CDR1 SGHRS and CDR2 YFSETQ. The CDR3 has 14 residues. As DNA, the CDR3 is TGCGCCAGCAGAGTTGCGACAGGGGGCAATGAGCAGTTCTTC. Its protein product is CASRVATGGNEQFF.

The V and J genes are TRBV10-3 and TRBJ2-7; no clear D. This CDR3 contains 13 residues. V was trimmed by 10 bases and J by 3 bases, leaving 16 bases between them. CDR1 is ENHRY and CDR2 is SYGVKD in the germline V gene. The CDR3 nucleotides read TGTGCCACCTCCCAGGTCCCTCACTACGAGCAGTACTTC. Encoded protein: CATSQVPHYEQYF.

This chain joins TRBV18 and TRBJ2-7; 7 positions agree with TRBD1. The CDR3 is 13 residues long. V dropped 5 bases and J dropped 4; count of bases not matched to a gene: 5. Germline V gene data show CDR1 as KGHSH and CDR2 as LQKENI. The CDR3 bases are TGTGCCAGCTCAGGCCGGGACAGATACGAGCAGTACTTC. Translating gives CASSGRDRYEQYF.

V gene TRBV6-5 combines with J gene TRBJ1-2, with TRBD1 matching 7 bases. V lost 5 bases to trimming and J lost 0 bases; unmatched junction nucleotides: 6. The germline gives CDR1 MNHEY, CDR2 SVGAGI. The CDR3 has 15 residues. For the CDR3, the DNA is TGTGCCAGCAGTGCGGGGACAGTCCCTAACTATGGCTACACCTTC. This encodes CASSAGTVPNYGYTF.

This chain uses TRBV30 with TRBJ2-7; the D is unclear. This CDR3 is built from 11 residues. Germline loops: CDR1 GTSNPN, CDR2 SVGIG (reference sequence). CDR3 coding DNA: TGTGCAACGGCGGATCCCTACGAGCAGTACTTC. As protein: CATADPYEQYF. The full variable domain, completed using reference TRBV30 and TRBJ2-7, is SQTIHQWPATLVQPVGSPLSLECTVEGTSNPNLYWYRQAAGRGLQLLFYSVGIGQISSEVPQNLSASRPQDRQFILSSKKLLLSDSGFYLCATADPYEQYFGPGTRLTVT.

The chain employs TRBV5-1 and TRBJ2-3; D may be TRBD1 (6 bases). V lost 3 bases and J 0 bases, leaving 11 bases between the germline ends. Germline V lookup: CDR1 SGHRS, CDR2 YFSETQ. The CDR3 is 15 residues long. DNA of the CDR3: TGCGCCAGCAGCTCCCGGACAGATAGCACAGATACGCAGTATTTT. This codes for CASSSRTDSTDTQYF. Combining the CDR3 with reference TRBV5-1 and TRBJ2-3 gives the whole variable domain KAGVTQTPRYLIKTRGQQVTLSCSPISGHRSVSWYQQTPGQGLQFLFEYFSETQRNKGNFPGRFSGRQFSNSRSEMNVSTLELGDSALYLCASSSRTDSTDTQYFGPGTRLTVL.

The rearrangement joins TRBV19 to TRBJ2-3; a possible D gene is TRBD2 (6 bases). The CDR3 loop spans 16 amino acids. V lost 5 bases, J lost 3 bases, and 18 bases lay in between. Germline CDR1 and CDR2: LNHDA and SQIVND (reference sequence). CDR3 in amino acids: CASSGPTRTATDTQYF. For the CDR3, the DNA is TGTGCCAGTAGTGGCCCGACTAGAACGGCGACAGATACGCAGTATTTT. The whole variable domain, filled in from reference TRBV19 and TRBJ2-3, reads DGGITQSPKYLFRKEGQNVTLSCEQNLNHDAMYWYRQDPGQGLRLIYYSQIVNDFQKGDIAEGYSVSREKKESFPLTVTSAQKNPTAFYLCASSGPTRTATDTQYFGPGTRLTVL.

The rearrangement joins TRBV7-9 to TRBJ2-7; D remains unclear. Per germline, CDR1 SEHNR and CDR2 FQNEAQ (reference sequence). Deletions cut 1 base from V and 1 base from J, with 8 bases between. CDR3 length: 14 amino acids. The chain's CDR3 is CASSLGTGSYEQYF. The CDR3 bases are TGTGCCAGCAGCTTAGGAACGGGTTCCTACGAGCAGTACTTC.

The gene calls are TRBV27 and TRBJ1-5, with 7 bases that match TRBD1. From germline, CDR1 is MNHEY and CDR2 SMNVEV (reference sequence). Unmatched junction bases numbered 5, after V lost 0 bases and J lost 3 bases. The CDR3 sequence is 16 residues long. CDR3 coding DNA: TGTGCCAGCAGTTTATCGGGGACAGCCCTCAATCAGCCCCAGCATTTT. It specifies CASSLSGTALNQPQHF.